This T cell receptor beta chain was captured by sequencing in a study of control samples from healthy donors and cancer patients. The protocol was immunoSEQ multiplex PCR, while the TCRdb copy is restricted to in-frame clones and leaves out a portion. Among some 130,000 clones, approximately 92% were seen once, and the ten largest hold under 3%. The V and J ends lost 1 base and 7 bases respectively, with 8 bases between them. The CDR3 covers 13 residues. Germline loops: CDR1 LGHNT, CDR2 FRNRAP. The sample consisted of blood. The source is a man aged 35 to 55 in good health. The gene calls are TRBV12-5 and TRBJ2-1; D unclear. As DNA, the CDR3 is TGTGCTAGTGGTTTGGGGAAATGGAATGAGCAGTTCTTC. Translation: CASGLGKWNEQFF. Variable domain in full (rest from reference TRBV12-5 and TRBJ2-1): DARVTQTPRHKVTEMGQEVTMRCQPILGHNTVFWYRQTMMQGLELLAYFRNRAPLDDSGMPKDRFSAEMPDATLATLKIQPSEPRDSAVYFCASGLGKWNEQFFGPGTRLTVL.